This entry describes one TCR beta chain. This sample stems from a study of T cell changes during pregnancy in multiple sclerosis. CDR1 and CDR2 from the germline V gene are SQVTM and ANQGSEA. The V end lost 6 bases, the J end lost 7 bases, and 16 bases lay between the germline ends. This CDR3 has 13 residues. Produced via immunoSEQ multiplex PCR; TCRdb's table is partial and in-frame only. The table has about 39,000 clones, roughly nine tenths seen once. The source material was CD4+ T cells from peripheral blood mononuclear cells, sampled in the first trimester of pregnancy. The chain uses TRBV29-1 and TRBJ1-5; D gene uncertain. The sequence came from a female donor in good health, enrolled as a control in a pregnancy study. This chain's CDR3 is CSVVPRGGQPQHF. The CDR3 DNA is TGCAGCGTCGTCCCCCGGGGTGGGCAGCCCCAGCATTTT.